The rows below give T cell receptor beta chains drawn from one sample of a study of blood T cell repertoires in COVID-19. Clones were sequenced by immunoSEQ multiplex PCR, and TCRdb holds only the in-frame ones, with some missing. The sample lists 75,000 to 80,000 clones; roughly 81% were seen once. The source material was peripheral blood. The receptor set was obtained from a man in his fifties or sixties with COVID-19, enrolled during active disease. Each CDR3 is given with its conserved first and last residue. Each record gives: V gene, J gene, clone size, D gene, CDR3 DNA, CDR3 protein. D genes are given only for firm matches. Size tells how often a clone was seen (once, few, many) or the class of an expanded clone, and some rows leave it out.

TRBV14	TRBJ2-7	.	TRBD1	TGTGCCAGCAGCCGCCGACAGGGGTTGACCTACGAGCAGTACTTC	CASSRRQGLTYEQYF
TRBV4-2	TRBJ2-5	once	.	TGTGCCAGCAGCCAGACGACTAGTGGGCAAGAGACCCAGTACTTC	CASSQTTSGQETQYF
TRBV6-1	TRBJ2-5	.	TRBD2	TGTGCCAGCAGTGAAGCGCACGGAGGGCTAGCGGGGGTCGGAGGGGAGACCCAGTACTTC	CASSEAHGGLAGVGGETQYF
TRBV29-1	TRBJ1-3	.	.	TGCAGCGTCGGGACTCTGGGCATGGACACCATATATTTT	CSVGTLGMDTIYF
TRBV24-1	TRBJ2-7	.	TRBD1	TGTGCCACCAGTGATAGGAAAGGGGGCAACTACGAGCAGTACTTC	CATSDRKGGNYEQYF
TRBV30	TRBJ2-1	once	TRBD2	TGTGCCTGGACCCTCGGGGCGGGAGGGTACAATGAGCAGTTCTTC	CAWTLGAGGYNEQFF
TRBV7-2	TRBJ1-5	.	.	TGTGCCAGCAGCTTAGGACCCAGTAGGGGTTTCAATCAGCCCCAGCATTTT	CASSLGPSRGFNQPQHF
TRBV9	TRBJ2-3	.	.	TGTGCCAGCAGCGTAGGAGTAAGCGTCACAGATACGCAGTATTTT	CASSVGVSVTDTQYF
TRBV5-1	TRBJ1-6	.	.	TGCGCCAGCAGCTTGGCCGTACAGGGCAGGGGCAACTATAATTCACCCCTCCACTTT	CASSLAVQGRGNYNSPLHF
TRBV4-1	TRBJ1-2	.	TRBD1	TGCGCCAGCAGCTATCGGACAGGGGCCTTCTATGGCTACACCTTC	CASSYRTGAFYGYTF
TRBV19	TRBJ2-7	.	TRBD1	TGTGCCAGCGGATCTCAGGGGGACCCCTACGAGCAGTACTTC	CASGSQGDPYEQYF
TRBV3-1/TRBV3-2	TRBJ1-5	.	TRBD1	TGTGCCAGCAGCCAGGGGACAGGGGGCAATCAGCCCCAGCATTTT	CASSQGTGGNQPQHF